The 6 T cell receptor beta chains listed next were all sequenced from one sample in a study of regulatory T cells in long-lasting Graves disease (dated by TCRdb to the early 2020s). Library preparation used multiplex PCR. For sequencing, an Illumina HiSeq 4000 was employed. To build TCR beta libraries, CDR3 regions were amplified by Arm-PCR using iRepertoire HTBI primers. TCRdb reworked the public reads: Q25 trimming with fastp, MiXCR clone assembly, productive beta chains retained. Every entry covers one CDR3 protein and lists the most common genes and DNA from its rows. This sample lists 620,000 or so distinct CDR3 sequences; 16% were detected once. Of the sample, more than 15% falls within the top ten clones. The sample's time point, from its label and the paper: newly diagnosed GD, antithyroid drugs for less than 3 months. For both TCR sequencing and RNA sequencing, RNA was extracted from PBMCs in TRIzol.

This sample also appeared in a second study, on T cells in Graves' hyperthyroidism and ophthalmopathy.

Source: peripheral blood mononuclear cells (PBMCs), taken at new diagnosis, from a patient treated with antithyroid drugs. These receptors were taken from a woman in her thirties with Graves disease. Donor details come from another sample of the same person, matched by shared clones.

The CDR3 region has the DNA TGTGCCAGCAGCTTAGTATCCCAGCGGGAGGAGACCCAGTACTTC. It yields the protein CASSLVSQREETQYF. This chain links TRBV7-9 with TRBJ2-5, with 8 bases fitting TRBD2. The CDR3 is made up of 15 amino acids. V was pared by 1 base and J by 5 bases, with 6 bases of the junction left unmatched. In germline, CDR1 is SEHNR, CDR2 FQNEAQ (reference sequence).

V and J are TRBV28 and TRBJ2-7; 8 bases are shared with TRBD1. Per germline, CDR1 MDHEN and CDR2 SYDVKM. CDR3 size: 14 residues. V lost 6 bases and J lost 2; bases outside the gene matches: 6. The CDR3 spells CASRVTGGAYEQYF. The CDR3 DNA reads as TGTGCCAGCAGGGTAACAGGGGGAGCCTACGAGCAGTACTTC.

This chain uses TRBV19 with TRBJ1-4, with 7 bases aligning to TRBD1. This CDR3 is built from 15 residues. V was pared by 5 bases and J by 7 bases, with 10 bases of the junction left unmatched. In germline, CDR1 is LNHDA, CDR2 SQIVND (reference sequence). The CDR3 DNA reads as TGTGCCAGTAGTCCCCAGGGGGGCTTAGGTGAAAAACTGTTTTTT. This translates into CASSPQGGLGEKLFF.

This clonotype has a handful of counts. The chain carries TRBV25-1 and TRBJ2-7; 9 bases map to TRBD1. CDR1 and CDR2 from the germline V gene are MGHDK and SYGVNS. The CDR3 spans 12 residues. V lost 6 bases to trimming and J lost 5 bases; unmatched junction nucleotides: 2. In DNA, the CDR3 is TGTGCCAGCAGAACAGGGGGCGACGAGCAGTACTTC. It yields the protein CASRTGGDEQYF.

There are many counts of this clonotype. The chain combines TRBV28 with TRBJ1-2; tentatively, D is TRBD1 (5 bases). Germline V gene sequence: CDR1 MDHEN, CDR2 SYDVKM. Trimming took off 2 bases at V and 7 bases at J, with 14 bases between the two ends. The CDR3 covers 14 residues. The DNA of the CDR3 is TGTGCCAGCAGTTTACCGGGGGGGAAGGGTGGCTACACCTTC. It translates to CASSLPGGKGGYTF.

The chain joins TRBV6-2 or TRBV6-3 to TRBJ2-4, with D perhaps matching TRBD1 (8 bases). Germline assignment: CDR1 MNHEY and CDR2 SVGEGT. V was shortened by 0 bases and J by 2 bases, with 14 bases between the two germline ends. This CDR3 region has 17 residues. This CDR3 is CASSYSSGTGPKNIQYF. The CDR3 nucleotides are TGTGCCAGCAGTTACTCGAGCGGGACAGGTCCCAAAAACATTCAGTACTTC.